This T cell receptor (beta chain) comes out of a study of monozygotic twins with inflammatory bowel disease. Study-wide points: Relative to healthy twins, IBD patients had fewer clonotypes in common with others, a gap that was especially apparent with disease activity. Whereas healthy co-twins had higher TCRbeta diversity (inverse Simpson), IBD patients had lower diversity.

The CDR3 length is 17 residues. Germline V gene data show CDR1 as LGHNA and CDR2 as YNFKEQ. On this clonotype itself: The antigen remains undetermined.

Per individual sample, eight separate reactions were used to make cDNA. TCRdb processed the 5' RACE reads again and assigns one entry to each CDR3 protein, with no DNA. The sample table sets out roughly 100,000 distinct CDR3 sequences. The V gene is TRBV4-2, the J gene TRBJ2-4; TCRdb indicates TRBD2, and absent DNA this call remains unverified. The specimen sequenced was blood. This TCR was recovered from a human donor with ulcerative colitis or Crohn's disease, or a healthy co-twin of an affected twin (not recorded which). CDR3 sequence: CASSQEQGGRAKNIQYF.